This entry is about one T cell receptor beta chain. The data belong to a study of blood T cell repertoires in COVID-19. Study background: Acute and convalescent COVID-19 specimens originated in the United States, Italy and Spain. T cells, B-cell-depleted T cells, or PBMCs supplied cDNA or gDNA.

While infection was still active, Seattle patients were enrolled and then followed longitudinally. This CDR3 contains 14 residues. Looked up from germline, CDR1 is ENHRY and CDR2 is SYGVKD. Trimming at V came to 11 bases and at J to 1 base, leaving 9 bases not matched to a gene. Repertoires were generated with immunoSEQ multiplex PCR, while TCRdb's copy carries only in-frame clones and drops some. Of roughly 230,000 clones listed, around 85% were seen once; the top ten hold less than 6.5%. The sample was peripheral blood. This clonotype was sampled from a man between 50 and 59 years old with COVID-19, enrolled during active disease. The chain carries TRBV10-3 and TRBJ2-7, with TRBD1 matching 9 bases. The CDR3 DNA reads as TGTGCCGTTAAGTCCGGGACAGGGTCCTACGAGCAGTACTTC. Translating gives CAVKSGTGSYEQYF.